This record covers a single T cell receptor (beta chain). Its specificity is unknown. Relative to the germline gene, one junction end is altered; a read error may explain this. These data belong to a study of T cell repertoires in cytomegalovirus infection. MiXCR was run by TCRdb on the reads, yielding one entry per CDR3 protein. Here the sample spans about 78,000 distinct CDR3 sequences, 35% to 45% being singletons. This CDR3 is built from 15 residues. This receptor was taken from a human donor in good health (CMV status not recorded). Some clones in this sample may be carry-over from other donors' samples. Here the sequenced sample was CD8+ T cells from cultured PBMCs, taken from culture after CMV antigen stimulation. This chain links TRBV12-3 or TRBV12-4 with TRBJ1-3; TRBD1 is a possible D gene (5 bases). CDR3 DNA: TGTGCCTGCAGTATCACAGGCAGCTCTGGAAACACCATATATTTT. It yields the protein CACSITGSSGNTIYF.